The 9 T cell receptor beta chains given below trace back to one sample, sequenced in a study of T cell clonality in common variable immunodeficiency. The assay was immunoSEQ multiplex PCR, and TCRdb's table has in-frame clones only and misses some. In total the sample includes about 30,000 clones, none of them seen once. No antigen is known for these receptors. Points from the study as a whole: In common variable immunodeficiency, TCR beta chains reportedly carried fewer deletions and N-nucleotide insertions.

The material sequenced was peripheral blood mononuclear cells. These receptor sequences come from a human donor with common variable immunodeficiency.

CDR3 sequence: CASSIGRVTDTQYF. CDR3 DNA, as far as it was read: TGTGCCAGTAGTATTGGTCGGGTGACAGATACG. The rearrangement uses TRBV19 and TRBJ2-3; D is unresolved. Read sequence stops 3 residues before the CDR3 end, and the germline J gene provides the missing end. The CDR3 sequence is 14 residues long. Germline V gene data show CDR1 as LNHDA and CDR2 as SQIVND (reference sequence). V was pared by 3 bases and J by 3 bases, with 10 bases between.

In regard to this clone: The missing CDR3 end, 3 residues past where the read stops, is filled in from the germline J gene. The chain recombines TRBV6-2 or TRBV6-3 with TRBJ1-2; 8 nucleotides align to TRBD1. This CDR3 has 12 amino acids. CDR1 is MNHEY and CDR2 is SVGEGT in the germline V gene. The sequenced CDR3 bases are TGTGCCAGCAGGCGGACAGGGTACGGC. Its protein is CASRRTGYG. The full-length CDR3 reads as CASRRTGYGYTF.

This clone was counted between two and nine times. The read is 3 residues too short to cover the CDR3 end, so that end is filled in from the germline J gene. The chain combines TRBV6-2 or TRBV6-3 with TRBJ1-2; perhaps TRBD1 as D (6 bases). Trimming cost V 6 bases and J 1 base, with 12 bases left between them. Germline values: CDR1 MNHEY, CDR2 SVGEGT. The CDR3 extends over 14 amino acids. The sequenced CDR3 bases are TGTGCCAGCAGGGGGGACACACTTAACTATGGC. Residues: CASRGDTLNYG. The full CDR3 protein is CASRGDTLNYGYTF.

The table lists this clone with a few counts. The read finishes 3 residues shy of the CDR3 end, and the germline J gene is used to complete it. The chain uses TRBV6-2 or TRBV6-3 and TRBJ2-7, with 9 bases matching TRBD1. Looked up from germline, CDR1 is MNHEY and CDR2 is SVGEGT. J lost 5 bases, V lost 9 bases, and 8 bases had no gene match. This CDR3 is 13 amino acids long. This chain's CDR3 is CASTARDRDEQYF. The CDR3 bases that were read are TGTGCCAGTACAGCCCGGGACAGGGACGAG.

This clone occurred many times. Read data end 3 residues before the CDR3 end; the end is taken from the germline J gene. This chain connects TRBV18 to TRBJ2-3; 12 nucleotides line up with TRBD2. Germline V gene sequence: CDR1 KGHSH, CDR2 LQKENI. Losses at the gene ends were 5 bases for V and 2 bases for J; bases not matched to a gene: 2. The length of the CDR3 is 15 residues. The sequenced CDR3 bases are TGTGCCAGCTCAAGGACTAGCGGGGACACAGATACG. Its protein is CASSRTSGDTDT. The CDR3 in full is CASSRTSGDTDTQYF.

This clone was seen repeatedly, ten times or more. The read halts 3 residues ahead of the CDR3 end, with the missing end drawn from the germline J gene. This chain joins TRBV7-2 and TRBJ1-5; D unclear. This CDR3 contains 14 residues. The V gene lost 3 bases and the J gene lost 0 bases, with 6 bases spanning the gap. Germline-derived CDR1 and CDR2 are SGHTA and FQGNSA. The CDR3 spells CASSFDFSNQPQHF. The sequenced part of the CDR3 DNA is TGTGCCAGCAGCTTCGACTTTAGCAATCAGCCC.

The table lists this clone with many counts. The read comes to an end 3 residues before the CDR3 does, leaving the germline J gene to fill in the end. The chain is built from TRBV12-3 or TRBV12-4 and TRBJ1-3; D perhaps matches TRBD1 (5 bases). The CDR3 runs 16 residues. Trimming took 3 bases from V and 0 from J, leaving 12 bases between them. The CDR3 DNA, read in part, is TGTGCCAGCAGTTTCGGCAGGGCCAACTCTGGAAACACC. It codes for CASSFGRANSGNT. The entire CDR3 protein is CASSFGRANSGNTIYF.

This clone has more than one count but fewer than ten. The read halts 3 residues ahead of the CDR3 end, with the missing end drawn from the germline J gene. V usage is TRBV7-9 and J usage is TRBJ1-4; no reliable D call. CDR1 SEHNR and CDR2 FQNEAQ come from the germline V gene (reference sequence). The CDR3 runs 14 residues. Trimming took off 5 bases at V and 8 bases at J, with 15 bases between the two ends. The CDR3 DNA, read in part, is TGTGCCAGCAGCAATTCGCGAGTCGAAGAAAAA. Protein product: CASSNSRVEEK. The complete CDR3 sequence is CASSNSRVEEKLFF.

This clone was seen only a few times. The CDR3 extends 3 residues past the end of the read, so its final part is completed from the germline J gene. J is TRBJ1-5 and V is TRBV19; TRBD1 matches 12 bases. Looked up from germline, CDR1 is LNHDA and CDR2 is SQIVND (reference sequence). Losses at the gene ends were 8 bases for V and 6 bases for J; bases not matched to a gene: 11. This CDR3 has 16 amino acids. The covered CDR3 bases are TGTGCCAGTTCCCAGGGACAGGGGGCGCAAGGTCAGCCC. Its protein product is CASSQGQGAQGQP. The whole CDR3 sequence reads CASSQGQGAQGQPQHF.